This T cell receptor beta chain appears in the sequencing data of a study of shared clonotypes between healthy human individuals. A split of CD4+ cells into CD45RA+ naive and CD45RA-negative memory subsets was performed. Using immunoSEQ multiplex PCR, the repertoire was profiled, and TCRdb retains in-frame clones only, with some absent. The repertoire holds about 2.4 million clones, with roughly 93% as singletons. This CDR3 comprises 11 residues. Germline V gene data show CDR1 as LGHNA and CDR2 as YNFKEQ. V gave up 1 base and J gave up 7 bases, with 4 bases separating them. The rearrangement links TRBV4-2 to TRBJ2-5; D unresolved. Sequences were obtained from naive CD4+ T cells from PBMCs. Specified subset: CD45RA+ positively selected. The origin of this receptor is a man younger than 35 in good health. Some clones in this sample may be carry-over from other donors' samples. The CDR3 sequence is CASSQGGTQYF. Here the CDR3 DNA reads TGTGCCAGCAGCCAAGGAGGGACCCAGTACTTC.